The clone carrying this TCR beta chain was detected a few times. Its antigen is not known. The length of the CDR3 is 16 residues. V was pared by 3 bases and J by 4 bases, with 16 bases between. This record belongs to a study of T cells after yellow fever vaccination. Study-level results: Among primary-vaccination clones, most reappeared after the booster, at approximately 97% for CD4 and roughly 88% for CD8. Although the secondary response was weaker, it peaked faster, at day 5 versus 15.

Universal primer sites and UMIs were introduced during 5'RACE template-switching synthesis of TCR cDNA. TCRdb processed the 5' RACE reads anew with MiXCR; each CDR3 protein has one entry. The sample includes fewer than 500,000 distinct CDR3 sequences, roughly 20% of them seen just once. Sequenced material: PBMCs, taken before the yellow fever booster vaccination. The J gene is TRBJ1-3, the V gene TRBV12-3 or TRBV12-4; D unclear. The TCR sequence derives from a man aged 18-30 years who received the YFV17D yellow fever vaccine. CDR3 nucleotides: TGTGCCAGCAGTTTGAAGCGGTCGGGTTACGGAAACACCATATATTTT. As protein: CASSLKRSGYGNTIYF.